The 27 T cell receptor beta chains below were found in one sample sequenced in a study of naive and memory T cell subsets (TCRdb year 2017). General conclusions and limits of the study: A few larger clonotypes were present in naive repertoires, especially CD8 naive repertoires, and these clonotypes were possibly memory cells re-expressing CD45RA.

Libraries were made using UMI-ligation and nested PCR. TCRdb names Illumina MiSeq as the instrument used. The beta constant-region primer consisted of an equimolar mixture of two oligonucleotides that together covered TRBC1 and TRBC2. Four rounds of PCR were used to amplify ligated cDNA, with nested alpha and beta constant-region primers being used together with the SP2 primer. TCRdb reran the public reads through fastp at Q25 and MiXCR, keeping productive beta chains. For every CDR3 protein sequence, its rows merge into one entry that carries the most common genes and DNA. The sample table records under 150,000 distinct CDR3 sequences; about a fifth of these occur just once. The top ten clones comprise more than 0.6% of the sample. Antigens for these TCRs are unknown. Sequencing was done on a sample of naive CD8+ T cells from blood. The cell subset or site label, as the study defines it: naive T cells, CD45RA high CD27+. The receptors shown here come from a human donor in good health.

The chain couples TRBV28 to TRBJ2-7; 8 bases line up with TRBD1. Germline V lookup: CDR1 MDHEN, CDR2 SYDVKM. The CDR3 has 15 residues. J gave up 2 bases and V 4 bases, and 7 bases lay outside the gene matches. The CDR3 DNA reads TGTGCCAGCAGTTGGGGACAGGACAATACCTACGAGCAGTACTTC. This gives the protein CASSWGQDNTYEQYF. Full variable domain (remainder filled in from reference TRBV28 and TRBJ2-7): DVKVTQSSRYLVKRTGEKVFLECVQDMDHENMFWYRQDPGLGLRLIYFSYDVKMKEKGDIPEGYSVSREKKERFSLILESASTNQTSMYLCASSWGQDNTYEQYFGPGTRLTVT.

The sample holds many counts of this clonotype. The V call is TRBV6-1, the J call TRBJ1-1, with a possible D match to TRBD1 (6 bases). Germline CDR1 is MNHNS and CDR2 is SASEGT. Trimming took off 1 base at V and 6 bases at J, with 18 bases between the two ends. CDR3 length: 16 amino acids. In DNA, the CDR3 is TGTGCCAGCAGTGAAGAGGGGGTTTGGGTGTTCGCTGAAGCTTTCTTT. Translation: CASSEEGVWVFAEAFF.

The table lists this clonotype with a few counts. The chain joins TRBV7-8 to TRBJ2-1; 13 nucleotides match TRBD2. After removal of 0 bases from V and 0 bases from J, the junction contained 2 bases not matched to a gene. The CDR3 totals 18 residues. The germline V gene has CDR1 SGHVS and CDR2 FQNEAQ. The CDR3 is CASSLATSGRSSYNEQFF. The CDR3 bases are TGTGCCAGCAGCTTAGCGACTAGCGGGAGGTCCTCCTACAATGAGCAGTTCTTC. The full variable domain, its missing parts supplied by reference TRBV7-8 and TRBJ2-1, is GAGVSQSPRYKVAKRGQDVALRCDPISGHVSLFWYQQALGQGPEFLTYFQNEAQLDKSGLPSDRFFAERPEGSVSTLKIQRTQQEDSAVYLCASSLATSGRSSYNEQFFGPGTRLTVL.

This clonotype occurred a few times. This chain connects TRBV7-8 to TRBJ2-1, with D possibly matching TRBD2 (6 bases). This CDR3 is built from 16 residues. V dropped 7 bases and J dropped 0 bases, with 16 bases sitting between them. The germline gives CDR1 SGHVS, CDR2 FQNEAQ. In DNA form, the CDR3 reads TGTGCCAGCACGTTAAGGGAGGTGAGCTCCTACAATGAGCAGTTCTTC. Protein product: CASTLREVSSYNEQFF.

This clonotype showed up just once. J is TRBJ1-5 and V is TRBV6-5; D unresolved. The V gene's germline CDR1 is MNHEY and CDR2 SVGAGI. This CDR3 has 13 residues. Trimming stripped 7 bases from V and 4 bases from J, with 11 bases between. This chain's CDR3 is CASTPDWNQPQHF. The CDR3 DNA reads TGTGCCAGCACCCCCGATTGGAATCAGCCCCAGCATTTT.

This sequence joins TRBV27 and TRBJ2-7, with 7 bases that match TRBD2. Trimming removed 2 bases from V and 3 bases from J; junction bases left unmatched: 7. This CDR3 has 15 residues. CDR1 and CDR2 from the germline V gene are MNHEY and SMNVEV (reference sequence). CDR3: CASSLVGASGYEQYF. CDR3 DNA sequence: TGTGCCAGCAGTTTAGTCGGGGCTAGCGGCTACGAGCAGTACTTC.

The J gene is TRBJ2-1, the V gene TRBV13; D might be TRBD2 (5 bases). Germline-derived CDR1 and CDR2 are PRHDT and FYEKMQ (reference sequence). V dropped 8 bases and J dropped 9 bases, with 11 bases sitting between them. CDR3 length equals 11 residues. CDR3 in amino acids: CASRGGREQFF. The CDR3 DNA follows: TGTGCCAGCCGAGGCGGGCGTGAGCAGTTCTTC.

This clonotype was counted between two and nine times. This CDR3 is CATSRDWAILGTQETQYF. The CDR3 DNA sequence: TGTGCCACCAGCAGAGATTGGGCTATACTTGGCACACAAGAGACCCAGTACTTC. The rearrangement links TRBV15 to TRBJ2-5, with D uncertain. The CDR3 covers 18 residues. Deletions cut 0 bases from V and 2 bases from J, with 19 bases between. Germline-derived CDR1 and CDR2 are LNHNV and YYDKDF (reference sequence).

This clonotype came up a few times. The chain links TRBV13 to TRBJ2-5, with a weak D call TRBD1 (6 bases). Trimming took off 3 bases at V and 0 bases at J, with 8 bases between the two ends. The CDR3 contains 14 residues. Germline V gene lookup returns CDR1 PRHDT and CDR2 FYEKMQ (reference sequence). CDR3 residues: CASSFRQDQETQYF. CDR3 sequence (DNA): TGTGCCAGCAGCTTCCGACAGGACCAAGAGACCCAGTACTTC. Full variable domain (rest looked up from reference TRBV13 and TRBJ2-5): AAGVIQSPRHLIKEKRETATLKCYPIPRHDTVYWYQQGPGQDPQFLISFYEKMQSDKGSIPDRFSAQQFSDYHSELNMSSLELGDSALYFCASSFRQDQETQYFGPGTRLLVL.

The chain couples TRBV6-1 to TRBJ2-7; D is uncertain. Trimming pared 5 bases from V and 3 bases from J, leaving 11 bases between. The CDR3 loop spans 13 amino acids. Germline V lookup: CDR1 MNHNS, CDR2 SASEGT. CDR3 in amino acids: CASSISLGYEQYF. CDR3 nucleotide sequence: TGTGCCAGCAGTATCTCGTTGGGCTACGAGCAGTACTTC.

The rearrangement joins TRBV5-1 to TRBJ1-1; TRBD1 agrees at 12 bases. This CDR3 region has 15 residues. Trimming at V came to 4 bases and at J to 5 bases, leaving 6 bases not matched to a gene. CDR1 SGHRS and CDR2 YFSETQ come from the germline V gene. The CDR3 region has the DNA TGCGCCAGCAGCACCGGGACAGGGGGCTGGACTGAAGCTTTCTTT. Protein: CASSTGTGGWTEAFF.

The CDR3 sequence: CASSGPGLAGLNEQFF. The DNA of the CDR3 is TGTGCCAGCAGCGGACCGGGACTAGCGGGACTGAATGAGCAGTTCTTC. V is TRBV5-6 and J is TRBJ2-1; 13 nucleotides agree with TRBD2. The CDR3 spans 16 residues. CDR1 and CDR2 (germline): SGHDT, YYEEEE. V dropped 4 bases and J dropped 7; count of bases not matched to a gene: 8.

The chain employs TRBV12-3 or TRBV12-4 and TRBJ2-5; tentatively, D is TRBD2 (6 bases). The CDR3 totals 15 residues. Trimming took 3 bases from V and 6 from J, leaving 17 bases between them. The CDR3 nucleotides are TGTGCCAGCAGTTTTCCCGGGGGAGAGAGGAAGACCCAGTACTTC. It encodes CASSFPGGERKTQYF.

The chain carries TRBV28 and TRBJ1-5, with D perhaps matching TRBD1 (6 bases). V was shortened by 9 bases and J by 5 bases, with 17 bases between the two germline ends. Per germline, CDR1 MDHEN and CDR2 SYDVKM. The CDR3 is 14 residues long. DNA for the CDR3: TGTGCCAGTAGTGCACAGGGCACCTATCAGCCCCAGCATTTT. The encoded protein is CASSAQGTYQPQHF.

This clonotype occurred a few times. The CDR3 nucleotides are TGTGCCAGCAGTCCGCTCGGGGTCTCCTACAATGAGCAGTTCTTC. Translating it yields CASSPLGVSYNEQFF. The chain joins TRBV12-3 or TRBV12-4 to TRBJ2-1; TRBD2 is a possible D gene (5 bases). The CDR3 sequence is 15 residues long. V was shortened by 5 bases and J by 0 bases, with 11 bases between the two germline ends.

The chain combines TRBV10-3 with TRBJ2-5; tentative D call: TRBD2 (6 bases). Per germline, CDR1 ENHRY and CDR2 SYGVKD. V was trimmed by 4 bases and J by 2 bases, leaving 14 bases between them. The CDR3 covers 15 residues. CDR3 DNA: TGTGCCATCAGTGGACCGGGAGAAGGGCAAGAGACCCAGTACTTC. Translated, it gives CAISGPGEGQETQYF.

This clonotype has at least ten counts. The chain uses TRBV28 and TRBJ2-3; TRBD2 matches at 8 bases. The CDR3 is 14 amino acids. V shed 3 bases, J shed 3 bases, and the junction held 2 bases outside the gene matches. Germline V gene sequence: CDR1 MDHEN, CDR2 SYDVKM. The CDR3: CASSFRLATDTQYF. CDR3 coding DNA: TGTGCCAGCAGTTTCAGACTAGCGACAGATACGCAGTATTTT. Combining the CDR3 with reference TRBV28 and TRBJ2-3 gives the whole variable domain DVKVTQSSRYLVKRTGEKVFLECVQDMDHENMFWYRQDPGLGLRLIYFSYDVKMKEKGDIPEGYSVSREKKERFSLILESASTNQTSMYLCASSFRLATDTQYFGPGTRLTVL.

This clonotype has a single count. V gene TRBV19 combines with J gene TRBJ2-5, with D unresolved. Germline CDR1 LNHDA, CDR2 SQIVND (reference sequence). V was trimmed by 5 bases and J by 3 bases, leaving 19 bases between them. There are 16 residues in the CDR3. Here the CDR3 reads CASSFQANDGEETQYF. The CDR3 bases are TGTGCCAGTAGTTTCCAAGCTAATGATGGTGAAGAGACCCAGTACTTC.

The chain is built from TRBV13 and TRBJ2-1; D perhaps matches TRBD2 (6 bases). The germline CDR1 and CDR2 sequences are PRHDT and FYEKMQ (reference sequence). CDR3 size: 12 residues. Deletions cut 5 bases from V and 8 bases from J, with 10 bases between. In DNA, the CDR3 is TGTGCCAGCAGCCCCCTAGCGCATGAGCAGTTCTTC. It encodes CASSPLAHEQFF.

The V gene is TRBV28, the J gene TRBJ2-2; TRBD2 might be the D (5 bases). CDR1 and CDR2 from the germline V gene are MDHEN and SYDVKM. The CDR3 runs 18 residues. V lost 2 bases to trimming and J lost 6 bases, with 22 bases between them. The CDR3 DNA is TGTGCCAGCAGTTTAATCAGACGAGGGCCGGGGATTGCCGGGGAGCTGTTTTTT. It translates to CASSLIRRGPGIAGELFF.

The V call is TRBV6-5, the J call TRBJ2-1; D unclear. The V and J ends lost 0 bases and 9 bases respectively, with 3 bases between them. This CDR3 comprises 11 residues. The germline V gene encodes CDR1 MNHEY and CDR2 SVGAGI. DNA for the CDR3: TGTGCCAGCAGTTACTCCTTTGAGCAGTTCTTC. This codes for CASSYSFEQFF.

Only a few counts were recorded for this clonotype. The V call is TRBV7-8, the J call TRBJ2-3; no clear D gene. V was clipped by 2 bases and J by 2 bases, with 11 bases between them. In germline, CDR1 is SGHVS, CDR2 FQNEAQ. The length of the CDR3 is 15 residues. CDR3 amino acids: CASSLFDGSTDTQYF. The CDR3 nucleotides read TGTGCCAGCAGCTTATTCGACGGATCCACAGATACGCAGTATTTT.

The chain carries TRBV5-6 and TRBJ1-3; maybe TRBD1 (5 bases). The CDR3 covers 14 residues. Germline CDR1 SGHDT, CDR2 YYEEEE. V was trimmed by 2 bases and J by 4 bases, leaving 10 bases between them. As DNA, the CDR3 is TGTGCCAGCAGCTTCGGGACTCTGGGAAACACCATATATTTT. It yields the protein CASSFGTLGNTIYF.

The CDR3 DNA reads as TGTGCCAGCAGGGGGACAGTAAACACTGAAGCTTTCTTT. This gives the protein CASRGTVNTEAFF. The chain uses TRBV6-1 and TRBJ1-1, with 7 bases matching TRBD1. The CDR3 is 13 residues long. V was clipped by 6 bases and J by 2 bases; unmatched bases: 3. The germline V gene has CDR1 MNHNS and CDR2 SASEGT.

The chain carries TRBV7-9 and TRBJ2-1; no reliable D call. Per germline, CDR1 SEHNR and CDR2 FQNEAQ (reference sequence). The CDR3 runs to 14 residues. V was trimmed by 8 bases and J by 0 bases, leaving 11 bases between them. CDR3 in amino acids: CASGHISSYNEQFF. The CDR3 nucleotides read TGTGCCAGCGGTCACATCTCCTCCTACAATGAGCAGTTCTTC.

The J gene is TRBJ2-7, the V gene TRBV7-9; TRBD2 might be the D (6 bases). The CDR3 totals 15 residues. The germline gives CDR1 SEHNR, CDR2 FQNEAQ (reference sequence). Trimming took off 4 bases at V and 1 base at J, with 14 bases between the two ends. As DNA, the CDR3 is TGTGCCAGCAGCTGGGATGAGCGGGCTTCCTACGAGCAGTACTTC. It encodes CASSWDERASYEQYF.

In its sample, this clonotype was seen a few times. The rearrangement joins TRBV4-3 to TRBJ2-5, with D hard to call. Deletions cut 0 bases from V and 3 bases from J, with 5 bases between. This CDR3 has 13 residues. Germline CDR1 LGHNA, CDR2 YSLEER. Here the CDR3 reads CASSQDWEETQYF. The CDR3 DNA reads TGCGCCAGCAGCCAAGATTGGGAAGAGACCCAGTACTTC.